This T cell receptor beta chain was retrieved from a study of blood T cell repertoires in COVID-19 (dated by TCRdb to between 2020 and 2021). Notes on the research overall: Samples from collaborators originated in the United States, Italy and Spain and spanned both the acute and convalescent phases of COVID-19. Samples came from the ongoing ImmuneRACE study (first 160 participants) plus 1,254 subjects from 6 global collaborators. Where HLA class I and class II types were available, the types were taken from metadata supplied by the sample provider, not from assay-based typing. The material from the prospective study consisted of cDNA or gDNA derived from T cells, B-cell-depleted T cells, or PBMCs. The dataset comprised deeply sampled blood TCRbeta repertoires from subjects exposed to, actively infected with, or recovered from COVID-19. Sample metadata almost always included a de-identified subject ID, COVID-19 status, age in years and sex. A freely available public database, intended as a resource for researchers studying the immune response to SARS-CoV-2, is where the repertoires were released. What the work shows at the level of the full study, not this receptor alone: How much clinical and demographic metadata was included differed by source and by participant, and the metadata was provided uncurated.

TCRbeta CDR3 regions were amplified from genomic DNA using the immunoSEQ Assay, a bias-controlled multiplex PCR. The study's processing was this. The number of nucleated cells in each sample was estimated by amplification of reference gene primers within the assay. To quantify the absolute abundance of each unique TCRbeta CDR3 rearrangement, sequence reads were collapsed and filtered. For each sample, productive Simpson clonality was calculated as the square root of Simpson's diversity index across productive rearrangements. Sourced from immuneACCESS, this table was stored by TCRdb with only in-frame sequences that have V and J called. A share of the clones is absent; for the studies checked, an unresolved V gene accounts for under half, and the remainder has no known explanation. V and J calls and clone size are copied from that table; D and trimming were computed from the DNA. This sample comprises 200,000 to 250,000 clones, around nine tenths of them detected only once. The top ten constitute around 3.8% of the sample.

From the cysteine up to the phenylalanine, the CDR3 has a length of 14 residues. Of the read, only the CDR3 DNA is kept; its 42 bases are in frame from base 1. Germline trimming: 6 bases from V, 4 bases from J; junction bases outside gene matches: 3. The germline V gene supplies CDR1 MDHEN and CDR2 SYDVKM. For this clone: Its antigen is currently not known. No per-base quality is available; no much larger clone lies one base away.

Participants in the prospective study were aged roughly 18 to 100 years, lived in 20 to 30 United States geographic areas, and enrolled through a virtual design. Cohort assignment in the prospective study relied on participant-reported clinical history from a screening survey and a study questionnaire. A participant counted as exposed if, within 2 weeks of entering the study, that participant had been in contact with someone who had a PCR-confirmed or clinician-diagnosed COVID-19 case. In the prospective study, mobile phlebotomists collected whole blood, serum and a nasopharyngeal or oropharyngeal swab from each participant. Additional blood draws and questionnaires over an approximately two-month period could optionally be provided by prospective study participants. Prospective study blood samples were shipped either frozen or at room temperature before DNA extraction.

The sequence came from a woman aged 25 to 39 who had been exposed to COVID-19. The rearranged segments are TRBV28 and TRBJ2-2, and 9 junctional nucleotides match TRBD1. The sample was PBMCs or T cells enriched from blood (not recorded which). Here the CDR3 is given as CASRTGGGTGELFF. The DNA sequence reads TGTGCCAGCAGGACAGGGGGAGGCACCGGGGAGCTGTTTTTT.